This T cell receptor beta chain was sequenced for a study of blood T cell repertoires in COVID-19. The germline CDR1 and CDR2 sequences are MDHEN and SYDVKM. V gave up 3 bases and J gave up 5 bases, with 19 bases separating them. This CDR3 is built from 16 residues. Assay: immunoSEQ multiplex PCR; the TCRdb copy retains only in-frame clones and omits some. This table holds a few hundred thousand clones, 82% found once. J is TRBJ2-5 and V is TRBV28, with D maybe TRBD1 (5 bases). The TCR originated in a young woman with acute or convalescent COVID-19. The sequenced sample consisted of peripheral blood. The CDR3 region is CASSFIVEGARETQYF. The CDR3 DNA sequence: TGTGCCAGCAGTTTCATTGTCGAAGGGGCGCGGGAGACCCAGTACTTC. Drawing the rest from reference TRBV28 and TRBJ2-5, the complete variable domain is DVKVTQSSRYLVKRTGEKVFLECVQDMDHENMFWYRQDPGLGLRLIYFSYDVKMKEKGDIPEGYSVSREKKERFSLILESASTNQTSMYLCASSFIVEGARETQYFGPGTRLLVL.